This TCR beta chain stems from a study of blood T cell repertoires in COVID-19 (TCRdb year 2020). Some background on the complete study: The collaborator samples originated in the United States, Italy and Spain and spanned the acute and convalescent phases of COVID-19. The repertoires were released in a freely available public database intended as a resource for research on the immune response to SARS-CoV-2. HLA class I and class II types, where available, came from metadata supplied by the sample provider rather than from assay-based typing. Subjects who had been exposed to COVID-19, were actively infected with it, or had recovered from it provided the deeply sampled blood TCRbeta repertoires that made up the dataset. Samples were obtained from the ongoing ImmuneRACE study (first 160 participants) and from roughly 1,300 subjects provided by 6 global collaborators. The prospective study material was composed of cDNA or gDNA derived from T cells, B-cell-depleted T cells, or PBMCs. The sample metadata nearly always contained a de-identified subject ID, COVID-19 status, age in years and sex. Results and caveats for the whole study, not just this receptor: The quantity of clinical and demographic metadata differed by source and by participant and was supplied without curation.

V gives up 5 bases and J gives up 1 base, and the segment between their germline ends measures 14 bases. CDR1 GTSNPN and CDR2 SVGIG were looked up in the germline V gene (reference sequence). From the cysteine through the phenylalanine, the CDR3 covers 14 amino acids. Only the CDR3 region is kept as DNA, spanning 42 bases read in frame from base 1. Participants in the prospective study were enrolled through a virtual design, were aged about 18 to 100 years, and lived in approximately 25 United States geographic areas. In the prospective study, participants were assigned to cohorts based on the clinical history participants reported in a screening survey and a study questionnaire. Each participant in the prospective study had whole blood, serum and a nasopharyngeal or oropharyngeal swab collected by mobile phlebotomists. Prospective study participants could optionally give additional blood draws and questionnaires over an approximately 2-month period. Before DNA extraction, blood samples from the prospective study were shipped at room temperature or frozen.

TCRbeta CDR3 regions were amplified from genomic DNA by means of the immunoSEQ Assay, a bias-controlled multiplex PCR. The paper's data handling went like this. The number of nucleated cells in each sample was estimated by amplification of reference gene primers within the assay. Sequence reads were collapsed and filtered to measure the absolute abundance of every unique TCRbeta CDR3 rearrangement. For each sample, productive Simpson clonality was calculated by taking the square root of Simpson's diversity index across productive rearrangements. Entries here come from immuneACCESS through TCRdb and include only in-frame sequences with V and J called. Some clones fail to appear in such tables; in the studies checked, an unresolved V gene covers under half of the shortfall, and the cause of the remainder is unknown. V, J and clone size are taken as reported in that table, and D and trimming were inferred from the DNA itself. Counted in this sample were 250,000 to 300,000 clones; 91% of them appeared once. The ten largest account for 1.2% of the sample.

Regarding this clone: Its recognized antigen is unknown. There are no base qualities to consult, and no much larger clone falls within one base.

The specimen was PBMCs or T cells enriched from blood (not recorded which). The receptor's source is a human donor in a cohort exposed to, infected with or recovered from COVID-19 (not recorded which). The donor label of this sample is uncertain. This chain joins TRBV30 to TRBJ1-1; the D gene is perhaps TRBD1, on 5 matching bases. The sequenced DNA: TGTGCCTGGGGGACTCGACAGCGGAACACTGAAGCTTTCTTT. It translates as CAWGTRQRNTEAFF.